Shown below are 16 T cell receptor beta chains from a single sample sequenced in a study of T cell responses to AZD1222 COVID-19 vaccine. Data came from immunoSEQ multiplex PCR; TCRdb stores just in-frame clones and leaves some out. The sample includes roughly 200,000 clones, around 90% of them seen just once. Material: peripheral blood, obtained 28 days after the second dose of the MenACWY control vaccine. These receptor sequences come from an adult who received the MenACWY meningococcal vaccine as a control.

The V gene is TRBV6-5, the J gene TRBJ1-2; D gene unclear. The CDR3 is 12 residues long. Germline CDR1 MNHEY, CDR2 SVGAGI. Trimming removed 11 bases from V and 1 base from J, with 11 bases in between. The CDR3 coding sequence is TGTGCCGGCACGGGAATTAACTATGGCTACACCTTC. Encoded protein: CAGTGINYGYTF.

The DNA for the CDR3 is TGTGCCACTACGGAGGCGCGGATGACAGATACGCAGTATTTT. Translation: CATTEARMTDTQYF. The gene calls are TRBV10-3 and TRBJ2-3; D is perhaps TRBD2 (5 bases). V lost 10 bases and J lost 3, with 17 bases in between. This CDR3 contains 14 residues. Germline CDR1 ENHRY, CDR2 SYGVKD.

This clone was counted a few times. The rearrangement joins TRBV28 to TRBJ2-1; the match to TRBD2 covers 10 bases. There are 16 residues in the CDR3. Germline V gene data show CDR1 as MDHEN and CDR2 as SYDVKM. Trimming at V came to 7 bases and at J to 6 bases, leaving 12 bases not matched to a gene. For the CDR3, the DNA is TGTGCCAGCAAATTAAGGCTAGCGGGAGCGGGCAATGAGCAGTTCTTC. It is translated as CASKLRLAGAGNEQFF.

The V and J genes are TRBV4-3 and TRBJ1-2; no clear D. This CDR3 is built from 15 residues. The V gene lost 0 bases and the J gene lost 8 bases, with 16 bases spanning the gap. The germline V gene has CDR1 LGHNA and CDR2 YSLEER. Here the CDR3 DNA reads TGCGCCAGCAGCCAAGACACGCGCCGACCAATGGGCTACACCTTC. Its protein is CASSQDTRRPMGYTF.

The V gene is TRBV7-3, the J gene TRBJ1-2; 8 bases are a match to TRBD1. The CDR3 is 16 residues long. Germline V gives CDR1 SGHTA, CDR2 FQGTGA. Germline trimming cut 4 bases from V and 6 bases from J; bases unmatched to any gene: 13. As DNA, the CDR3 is TGTGCCAGCAGCTCCGGGACAGGCCCCCTGTTCGATGGCTACACCTTC. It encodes CASSSGTGPLFDGYTF.

CDR3: CASSYAQETQYF. The CDR3 DNA sequence: TGTGCCAGCAGTTACGCCCAAGAGACCCAGTACTTC. The V call is TRBV6-2 or TRBV6-3, the J call TRBJ2-5; D is ambiguous. CDR3 length: 12 residues. Per the germline V gene, CDR1 is MNHEY and CDR2 is SVGEGT. Trimming shortened V by 2 bases and J by 1 base, and 2 bases separated the two germline ends.

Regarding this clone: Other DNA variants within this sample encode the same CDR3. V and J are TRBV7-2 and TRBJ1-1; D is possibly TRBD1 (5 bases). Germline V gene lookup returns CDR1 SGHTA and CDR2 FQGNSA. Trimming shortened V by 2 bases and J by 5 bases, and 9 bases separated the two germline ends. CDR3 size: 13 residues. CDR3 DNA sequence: TGTGCCAGCAGCTTAACAGGAGGAACTGAAGCTTTCTTT. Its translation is CASSLTGGTEAFF.

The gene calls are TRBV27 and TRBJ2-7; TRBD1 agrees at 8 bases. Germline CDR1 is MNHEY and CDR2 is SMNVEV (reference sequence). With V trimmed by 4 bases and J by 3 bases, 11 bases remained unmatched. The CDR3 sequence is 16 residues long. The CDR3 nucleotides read TGTGCCAGCAGTTCACGGGGACAGGTCAAGCTCTACGAGCAGTACTTC. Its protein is CASSSRGQVKLYEQYF.

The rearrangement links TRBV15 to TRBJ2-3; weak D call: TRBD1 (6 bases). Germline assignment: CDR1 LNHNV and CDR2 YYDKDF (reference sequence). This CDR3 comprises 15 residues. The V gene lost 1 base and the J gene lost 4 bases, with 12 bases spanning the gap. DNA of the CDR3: TGTGCCACCAGCAGAGGGCAGGCAGGGGCAGATACGCAGTATTTT. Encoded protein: CATSRGQAGADTQYF. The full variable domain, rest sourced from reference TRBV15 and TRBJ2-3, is DAMVIQNPRYQVTQFGKPVTLSCSQTLNHNVMYWYQQKSSQAPKLLFHYYDKDFNNEADTPDNFQSRRPNTSFCFLDIRSPGLGDTAMYLCATSRGQAGADTQYFGPGTRLTVL.

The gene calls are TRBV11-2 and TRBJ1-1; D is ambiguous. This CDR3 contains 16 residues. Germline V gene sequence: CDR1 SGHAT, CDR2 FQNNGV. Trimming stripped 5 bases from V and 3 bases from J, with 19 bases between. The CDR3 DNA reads TGTGCCAGCAGCCGCGTTCCTCGAGGGTCGGACACTGAAGCTTTCTTT. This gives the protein CASSRVPRGSDTEAFF. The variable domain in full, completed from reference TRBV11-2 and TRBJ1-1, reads EAGVAQSPRYKIIEKRQSVAFWCNPISGHATLYWYQQILGQGPKLLIQFQNNGVVDDSQLPKDRFSAERLKGVDSTLKIQPAKLEDSAVYLCASSRVPRGSDTEAFFGQGTRLTVV.

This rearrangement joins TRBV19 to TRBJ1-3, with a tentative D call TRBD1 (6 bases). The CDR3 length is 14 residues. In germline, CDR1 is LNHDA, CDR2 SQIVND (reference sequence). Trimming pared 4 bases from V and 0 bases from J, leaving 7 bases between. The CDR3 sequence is CASSTDSSGNTIYF. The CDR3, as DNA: TGTGCCAGTAGTACGGACAGCTCTGGAAACACCATATATTTT. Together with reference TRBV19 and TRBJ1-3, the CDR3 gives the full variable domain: DGGITQSPKYLFRKEGQNVTLSCEQNLNHDAMYWYRQDPGQGLRLIYYSQIVNDFQKGDIAEGYSVSREKKESFPLTVTSAQKNPTAFYLCASSTDSSGNTIYFGEGSWLTVV.

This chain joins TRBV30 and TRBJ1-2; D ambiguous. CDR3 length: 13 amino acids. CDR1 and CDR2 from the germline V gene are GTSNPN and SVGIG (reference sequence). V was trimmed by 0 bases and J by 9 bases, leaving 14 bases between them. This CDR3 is CAWSVRWEDSYTF. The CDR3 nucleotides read TGTGCCTGGAGTGTACGGTGGGAGGATAGCTACACCTTC.

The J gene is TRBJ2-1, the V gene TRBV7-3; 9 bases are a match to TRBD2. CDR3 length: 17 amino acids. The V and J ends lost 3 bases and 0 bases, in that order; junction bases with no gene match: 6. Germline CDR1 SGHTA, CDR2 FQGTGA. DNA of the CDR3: TGTGCCAGCAGCTTGGGTAGCGGGAGAGTCTCCTACAATGAGCAGTTCTTC. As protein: CASSLGSGRVSYNEQFF.

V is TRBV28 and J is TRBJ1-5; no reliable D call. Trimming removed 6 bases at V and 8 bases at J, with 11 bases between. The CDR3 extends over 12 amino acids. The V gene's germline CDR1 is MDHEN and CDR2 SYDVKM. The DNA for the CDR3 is TGTGCCAGCAGACCACCCGGAGAGCCCCAGCATTTT. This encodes CASRPPGEPQHF.

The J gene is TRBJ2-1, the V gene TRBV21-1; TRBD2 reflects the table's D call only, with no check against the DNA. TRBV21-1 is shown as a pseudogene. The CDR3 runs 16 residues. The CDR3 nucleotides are TGTGCCAGCAGCATCGAAACCGCGGACTCCTACAATGAGCAGTTCTTC. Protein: CASSIETADSYNEQFF.

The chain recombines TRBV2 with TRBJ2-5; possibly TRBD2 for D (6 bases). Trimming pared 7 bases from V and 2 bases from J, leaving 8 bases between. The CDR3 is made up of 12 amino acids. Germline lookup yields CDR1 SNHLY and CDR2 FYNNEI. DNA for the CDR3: TGTGCCAGCATGGGAGGACAAGAGACCCAGTACTTC. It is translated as CASMGGQETQYF.